This T cell receptor (beta chain) was obtained from a study of T cell changes during pregnancy in multiple sclerosis (dated by TCRdb to between 2019 and 2020). For the wider study: In women with multiple sclerosis, the researchers looked at how the T cell repertoire shifted as pregnancy progressed.

Including cysteine and phenylalanine, the CDR3 has 13 amino acids. This entry keeps only the CDR3 DNA: 39 bases, framed from base 1. Trimming takes 0 bases from V and 7 bases from J, and the germline ends sit 11 bases apart. Via the germline V gene, CDR1 is SGHRS and CDR2 YFSETQ. In the case of this clone: The clone's antigen remains unknown. Qualities for individual bases were not recorded, and no much larger clone is one base off.

The method was the immunoSEQ multiplex PCR assay. The immuneACCESS repertoire file appears here via TCRdb, limited to in-frame rearrangements. These files lack a portion of the clones; in checked studies, under half of the deficit traces to unresolved V genes, and the cause of the others is not known. The sample contains under 95,000 clones, roughly 91% of them found a single time. Around 1.8% of the sample is taken by the ten largest. This TCR came from a female donor in good health, enrolled as a control in a pregnancy study. The sample here was peripheral blood, taken after pregnancy. The rearranged segments are TRBV5-1 and TRBJ2-7; no D gene can be assigned with confidence. The CDR3: CASSLASPREQYF. The DNA reads as follows: TGCGCCAGCAGCTTGGCCAGTCCTAGGGAGCAGTACTTC.